This T cell receptor (beta chain) came from a study of shared clonotypes between healthy human individuals. The germline V gene encodes CDR1 LNHNV and CDR2 YYDKDF (reference sequence). The CDR3 is 15 amino acids. V dropped 3 bases and J dropped 2; count of bases not matched to a gene: 5. The table came from immunoSEQ multiplex PCR; TCRdb's copy has only in-frame clones and leaves some out. In the table there are about 680,000 clones, approximately 75% of which are singletons. The material sequenced was memory CD4+ T cells sorted from blood. Subset described: CD45RA-negative fraction. The sequence was collected from a woman younger than 45 in good health. This chain connects TRBV15 to TRBJ1-2, with 8 bases aligning to TRBD1. The CDR3 reads CATSRTGADNYGYTF. CDR3 nucleotide sequence: TGTGCCACCAGCAGGACAGGGGCTGACAACTATGGCTACACCTTC.